Listed here are 3 T cell receptor beta chains from one sample, sequenced in a study of T cell responses to AZD1222 COVID-19 vaccine. The assay was immunoSEQ multiplex PCR, and TCRdb's table has in-frame clones only and misses some. The table shows roughly 160,000 clones, with 92% occurring only once. The material was peripheral blood, obtained 28 days after the second AZD1222 dose. These receptors were obtained from an adult who received the AZD1222 COVID-19 vaccine.

For the CDR3, the DNA is TGCGCCAGTGCACTCTTTCCCTGGACAGGAAACACTGAAGCTTTCTTT. Amino acids: CASALFPWTGNTEAFF. This chain uses TRBV10-1 with TRBJ1-1; TRBD1 agrees at 7 bases. V trimming: 9 bases; J trimming: 2 bases; junction bases outside the gene matches: 15. Germline CDR1 and CDR2: WNHNN and SYGVQD (reference sequence). This CDR3 spans 16 amino acids.

This rearrangement joins TRBV3-1 (or the pseudogene TRBV3-2) to TRBJ2-3; 9 nucleotides match TRBD2. J was trimmed by 0 bases and V by 4 bases; bases with no gene match: 5. There are 16 residues in the CDR3. CDR1 LGHDT and CDR2 YNNKEL come from the germline V gene (reference sequence). CDR3 sequence reads: CASSPGTSLSTDTQYF. The CDR3, as DNA: TGTGCCAGCAGCCCAGGGACTAGCCTTAGCACAGATACGCAGTATTTT.

This chain links TRBV7-9 with TRBJ1-2; no clear D. Trimming left V 5 bases short and J 7 bases short, with 14 bases between. The germline V gene has CDR1 SEHNR and CDR2 FQNEAQ (reference sequence). The CDR3 is 13 residues long. Here the CDR3 reads CASSPREGSGYTF. CDR3 nucleotides: TGTGCCAGCAGCCCGAGGGAGGGATCTGGCTACACCTTC.